This is a list of T cell receptor beta chains from one sample in a study of shared clonotypes between healthy human individuals. Profiled with immunoSEQ multiplex PCR; TCRdb holds only in-frame clones, not every one. Of roughly 2,000,000 clones in the sample, about 95% are singletons; the top ten hold 0.95% to 1.5%. Source material: naive CD8+ T cells sorted from blood. The receptors derive from a man aged 18 to 29 in good health. The CDR3 runs from the conserved cysteine through the conserved F or W. The D gene is left open where the match is weak. Only some rows state a clone size, as once, few, many or a class for expanded clones.

CDR3aa: CATEQAGNSGNTIYF
CDR3nt: TGCGCCACCGAACAGGCCGGGAACTCTGGAAACACCATATATTTT
j_gene: TRBJ1-3
v_gene: TRBV10-2
abundance: .
d_gene: .

CDR3aa: CASSQYLEGYTF
CDR3nt: TGTGCCAGTAGTCAATACCTGGAGGGCTACACCTTC
j_gene: TRBJ1-2
v_gene: TRBV25-1
abundance: .
d_gene: .

CDR3aa: CASSLGTSGSTWEQYF
CDR3nt: TGTGCCAGCAGCTTGGGGACTAGCGGGTCGACCTGGGAGCAGTACTTC
j_gene: TRBJ2-7
v_gene: TRBV7-8
abundance: .
d_gene: TRBD2

CDR3aa: CASSFNQEYEQYF
CDR3nt: TGCGCCAGCAGCTTTAATCAGGAGTACGAGCAGTACTTC
j_gene: TRBJ2-7
v_gene: TRBV5-1
abundance: .
d_gene: .

CDR3aa: CASSLVSDEQFF
CDR3nt: TGTGCCAGCAGCTTAGTGAGCGATGAGCAGTTCTTC
j_gene: TRBJ2-1
v_gene: TRBV13
abundance: .
d_gene: .

CDR3aa: CASSLLIPTGGAYEQYF
CDR3nt: TGTGCCAGCAGCCTGCTCATTCCGACAGGGGGGGCCTACGAGCAGTACTTC
j_gene: TRBJ2-7
v_gene: TRBV11-2
abundance: once
d_gene: TRBD1

CDR3aa: CASSSDRTYEQYF
CDR3nt: TGTGCCAGCAGCTCGGACAGGACCTACGAGCAGTACTTC
j_gene: TRBJ2-7
v_gene: TRBV13
abundance: .
d_gene: TRBD1

CDR3aa: CAWSVPQGDQPQHF
CDR3nt: TGTGCCTGGAGTGTGCCACAGGGAGATCAGCCCCAGCATTTT
j_gene: TRBJ1-5
v_gene: TRBV30
abundance: .
d_gene: .

CDR3aa: CASSVGGAGEQYF
CDR3nt: TGTGCCAGCAGCGTAGGTGGGGCTGGGGAGCAGTACTTC
j_gene: TRBJ2-7
v_gene: TRBV9
abundance: .
d_gene: .

CDR3aa: CASSGLAGLSDTQYF
CDR3nt: TGTGCCAGCAGTGGTTTAGCGGGGCTTTCAGATACGCAGTATTTT
j_gene: TRBJ2-3
v_gene: TRBV2
abundance: once
d_gene: TRBD2

CDR3aa: CASSQDSTQGNSPLHF
CDR3nt: TGCGCCAGCAGCCAAGATTCCACTCAGGGAAATTCACCCCTCCACTTT
j_gene: TRBJ1-6
v_gene: TRBV4-1
abundance: .
d_gene: .

CDR3aa: CASSPGQGTDTQYF
CDR3nt: TGTGCCAGCAGCCCTGGACAGGGGACAGATACGCAGTATTTT
j_gene: TRBJ2-3
v_gene: TRBV11-2
abundance: .
d_gene: TRBD1